A selection of T cell receptor beta chains follows, all from one sample in a study of PD-1 blockade in classical Hodgkin lymphoma. The protocol was immunoSEQ multiplex PCR, while the TCRdb copy is restricted to in-frame clones and leaves out a portion. The sample has roughly 10,000 clones; 80% are singletons. Material: peripheral blood mononuclear cells (PBMCs), obtained before the second cycle of nivolumab. These receptors originate from a human donor with classical Hodgkin lymphoma. Both conserved end residues are part of each CDR3. The order of the fields is V gene, clone size, D gene, J gene, CDR3 protein, CDR3 DNA. D genes are given only for firm matches. Clone sizes are given selectively: once, few, many, or a class where the clone is expanded.

TRBV5-4	-	-	TRBJ1-1	CASSSTVGAGNTEAFF	TGTGCCAGCAGCTCGACGGTTGGGGCAGGTAACACTGAAGCTTTCTTT
TRBV4-1	-	-	TRBJ2-1	CASSQNSGALYNEQFF	TGCGCCAGCAGCCAAAATTCAGGGGCCCTCTACAATGAGCAGTTCTTC
TRBV7-9	-	-	TRBJ2-3	CASSPPRTGGDTQYF	TGTGCCAGCAGCCCGCCTAGGACCGGCGGCGATACGCAGTATTTT
TRBV6-1	-	-	TRBJ1-6	CASSEDRGSPLHF	TGTGCCAGCAGTGAAGATCGAGGCTCACCCCTCCACTTT
TRBV18	few	-	TRBJ2-2	CASSPDRNTGELFF	TGTGCCAGCTCACCCGACAGGAACACCGGGGAGCTGTTTTTT
TRBV5-4	-	-	TRBJ1-5	CASSFRGSNQPQHF	TGTGCCAGCAGCTTTCGGGGGAGCAATCAGCCCCAGCATTTT
TRBV5-6	-	TRBD2	TRBJ2-7	CASSIGGDSYEQYF	TGTGCCAGCAGCATTGGGGGGGACTCCTACGAGCAGTACTTC
TRBV29-1	-	-	TRBJ2-3	CSVSRDGTDTQYF	TGCAGCGTTAGTCGGGATGGCACAGATACGCAGTATTTT
TRBV28	-	-	TRBJ1-5	CASSFETSNQPQHF	TGTGCCAGCAGTTTCGAGACGTCCAATCAGCCCCAGCATTTT
TRBV30	-	-	TRBJ1-1	CAWSSQNLMNTEAFF	TGTGCCTGGAGCTCGCAGAACCTTATGAACACTGAAGCTTTCTTT
TRBV13	-	-	TRBJ2-7	CASSLGQSGYYEQYF	TGTGCCAGCAGCTTAGGGCAGTCCGGGTACTACGAGCAGTACTTC
TRBV2	-	TRBD1	TRBJ2-7	CASSTGQGSYEQYF	TGTGCCAGCAGCACGGGACAGGGGTCCTACGAGCAGTACTTC
TRBV5-4	-	TRBD1	TRBJ1-1	CASSRQGAGRNTEAFF	TGTGCCAGCAGTCGACAGGGGGCGGGAAGAAACACTGAAGCTTTCTTT
TRBV11-3	-	-	TRBJ2-5	CASSLLEGETQYF	TGTGCCAGCAGCTTATTGGAGGGAGAGACCCAGTACTTC
TRBV30	-	-	TRBJ2-7	CAWSGAGVSYEQYF	TGTGCCTGGAGTGGTGCAGGGGTCTCCTACGAGCAGTACTTC
TRBV7-1	-	TRBD2	TRBJ2-2	CASSSGLAGAHPNTGELFF	TGTGCCAGCAGCTCGGGACTAGCGGGAGCACATCCGAACACCGGGGAGCTGTTTTTT
TRBV29-1	few	TRBD1	TRBJ1-2	CSVDRGGNYGYTF	TGCAGCGTTGATAGAGGGGGCAATTATGGCTACACCTTC
TRBV7-3	-	TRBD1	TRBJ2-3	CASSLTGTGLYTQYF	TGTGCCAGCAGCTTAACTGGGACAGGGCTTTATACGCAGTATTTT
TRBV9	-	-	TRBJ1-2	CASSVATDGYGYTF	TGTGCCAGCAGCGTAGCTACGGACGGCTATGGCTACACCTTC
TRBV27	-	-	TRBJ1-5	CASSFSGAQPQHF	TGTGCCAGCAGTTTCTCAGGGGCACAGCCCCAGCATTTT
TRBV19	few	-	TRBJ2-3	CASSMDYSDTQYF	TGTGCCAGTAGTATGGACTACTCAGATACGCAGTATTTT
TRBV28	-	TRBD2	TRBJ2-3	CASSLGLAGGTDTQYF	TGTGCCAGCAGTTTGGGACTAGCGGGAGGCACAGATACGCAGTATTTT
TRBV7-9	-	-	TRBJ1-1	CASSFIWRPLVPEAFF	TGTGCCAGCAGCTTCATCTGGAGACCGTTGGTCCCTGAAGCTTTCTTT
TRBV28	few	-	TRBJ1-1	CASSLGRVNTEAFF	TGTGCCAGCAGCTTGGGACGGGTGAACACTGAAGCTTTCTTT
TRBV5-1	-	TRBD2	TRBJ2-3	CASSLVGTNTDTQYF	TGCGCCAGCAGCTTGGTAGGGACTAACACAGATACGCAGTATTTT
TRBV7-2	-	TRBD2	TRBJ2-7	CASSLEFGRLAVSSYEQYF	TGTGCCAGCAGCTTAGAATTTGGTAGGCTAGCGGTAAGCTCCTACGAGCAGTACTTC
TRBV2	-	-	TRBJ2-7	CASSEGSYEQYF	TGTGCCAGCAGTGAAGGCTCCTACGAGCAGTACTTC
TRBV28	once	TRBD1	TRBJ1-5	CASRDGQGRGQPQHF	TGTGCCAGCAGGGACGGACAGGGGAGGGGTCAGCCCCAGCATTTT
TRBV5-6	-	-	TRBJ2-2	CASSLVGRGKISGELFF	TGTGCCAGCAGCTTGGTAGGGCGCGGGAAGATATCCGGGGAGCTGTTTTTT
TRBV5-1	large	TRBD2	TRBJ2-7	CASSKETSDYEQYF	TGCGCCAGCAGCAAAGAAACTAGCGACTACGAGCAGTACTTC
TRBV5-1	-	-	TRBJ2-5	CASSLGGQETQYF	TGCGCCAGCTCTCTAGGGGGGCAAGAGACCCAGTACTTC
TRBV5-1	-	-	TRBJ2-4	CASSLDGSWAKNIQYF	TGCGCCAGCAGCTTGGATGGATCGTGGGCCAAAAACATTCAGTACTTC
TRBV18	-	-	TRBJ1-2	CASSPPQGGYTF	TGTGCCAGCTCACCACCCCAGGGCGGCTACACCTTC
TRBV28	-	TRBD1	TRBJ2-7	CASSSPGTGGVSSYEQYF	TGTGCCAGCAGTTCTCCCGGGACAGGGGGCGTCTCGTCCTACGAGCAGTACTTC
TRBV27	-	TRBD2	TRBJ2-5	CASSSSSSGAQETQYF	TGTGCCAGCAGTTCCTCGTCTAGCGGAGCTCAAGAGACCCAGTACTTC
TRBV29-1	-	-	TRBJ2-2	CSVDPRNTGELFF	TGCAGCGTTGACCCACGCAACACCGGGGAGCTGTTTTTT
TRBV7-8	-	TRBD2	TRBJ2-2	CASSLLLAGGVTGELFF	TGTGCCAGCAGCTTACTTCTAGCGGGAGGGGTCACCGGGGAGCTGTTTTTT
TRBV7-2	-	-	TRBJ2-7	CASSLGLVNYEQYF	TGTGCCAGCAGCTTAGGACTAGTTAATTACGAGCAGTACTTC
TRBV7-3	-	TRBD1	TRBJ1-2	CASSPTGEYNGYTF	TGTGCCAGCAGCCCAACAGGGGAGTACAATGGCTACACCTTC